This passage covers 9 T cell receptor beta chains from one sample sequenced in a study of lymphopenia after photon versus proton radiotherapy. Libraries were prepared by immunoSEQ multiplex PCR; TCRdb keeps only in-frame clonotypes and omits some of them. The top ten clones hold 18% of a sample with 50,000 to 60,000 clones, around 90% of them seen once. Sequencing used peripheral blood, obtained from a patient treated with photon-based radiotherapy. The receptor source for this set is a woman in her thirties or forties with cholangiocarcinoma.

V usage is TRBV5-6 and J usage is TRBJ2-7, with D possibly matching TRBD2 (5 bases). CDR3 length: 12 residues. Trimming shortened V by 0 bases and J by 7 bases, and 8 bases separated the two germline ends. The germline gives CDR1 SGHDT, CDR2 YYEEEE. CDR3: CASSLGTGEQYF. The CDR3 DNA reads TGTGCCAGCAGCTTGGGGACGGGGGAGCAGTACTTC.

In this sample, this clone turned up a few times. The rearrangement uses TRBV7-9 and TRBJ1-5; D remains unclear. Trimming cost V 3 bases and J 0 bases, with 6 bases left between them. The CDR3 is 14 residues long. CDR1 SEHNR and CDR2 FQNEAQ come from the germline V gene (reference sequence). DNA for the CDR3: TGTGCCAGCAGCTTGGACGGTAGCAATCAGCCCCAGCATTTT. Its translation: CASSLDGSNQPQHF. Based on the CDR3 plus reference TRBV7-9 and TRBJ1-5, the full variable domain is DTGVSQNPRHKITKRGQNVTFRCDPISEHNRLYWYRQTLGQGPEFLTYFQNEAQLEKSRLLSDRFSAERPKGSFSTLEIQRTEQGDSAMYLCASSLDGSNQPQHFGDGTRLSIL.

This CDR3 is CASSPLGLAKAATGELFF. Written as DNA, the CDR3 is TGTGCCAGCAGCCCACTCGGACTAGCCAAAGCAGCCACCGGGGAGCTGTTTTTT. This chain links TRBV4-2 with TRBJ2-2; TRBD2 agrees at 8 bases. The germline V gene encodes CDR1 LGHNA and CDR2 YNFKEQ. The CDR3 runs to 18 residues. V shed 4 bases, J shed 4 bases, and the junction held 14 bases outside the gene matches.

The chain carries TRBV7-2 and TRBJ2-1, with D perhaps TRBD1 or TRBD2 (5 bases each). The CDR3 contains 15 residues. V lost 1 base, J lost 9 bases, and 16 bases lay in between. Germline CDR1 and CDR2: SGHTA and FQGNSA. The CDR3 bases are TGTGCCAGCAGCTTAGAATGGGACCCCAGTGGTGAGCAGTTCTTC. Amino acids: CASSLEWDPSGEQFF.

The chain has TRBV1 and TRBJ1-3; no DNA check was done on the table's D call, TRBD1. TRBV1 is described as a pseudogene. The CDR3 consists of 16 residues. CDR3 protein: CTSSQEKGISGNTIYF. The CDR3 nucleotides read TGCACCAGCAGCCAAGAGAAGGGGATATCTGGAAACACCATATATTTT.

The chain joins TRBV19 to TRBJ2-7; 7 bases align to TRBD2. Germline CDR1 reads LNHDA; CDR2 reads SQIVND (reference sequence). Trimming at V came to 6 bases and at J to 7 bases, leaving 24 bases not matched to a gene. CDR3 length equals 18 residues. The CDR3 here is CASSLRILSAGPPWEQYF. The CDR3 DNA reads TGTGCCAGTAGCCTTAGGATACTATCAGCGGGGCCCCCATGGGAGCAGTACTTC.

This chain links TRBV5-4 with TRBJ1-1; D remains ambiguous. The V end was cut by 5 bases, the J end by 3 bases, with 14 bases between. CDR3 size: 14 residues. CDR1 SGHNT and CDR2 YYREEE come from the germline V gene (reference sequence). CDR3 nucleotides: TGTGCCAGCAGAGGAGAGATCCCCGACACTGAAGCTTTCTTT. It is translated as CASRGEIPDTEAFF.

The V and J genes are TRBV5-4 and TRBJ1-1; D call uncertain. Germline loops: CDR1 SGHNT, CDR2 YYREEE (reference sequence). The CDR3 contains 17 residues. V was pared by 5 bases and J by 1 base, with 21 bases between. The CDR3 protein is CASSSRPLGGGNTEAFF. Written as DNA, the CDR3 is TGTGCCAGCAGTTCACGGCCCCTAGGAGGCGGGAACACTGAAGCTTTCTTT.

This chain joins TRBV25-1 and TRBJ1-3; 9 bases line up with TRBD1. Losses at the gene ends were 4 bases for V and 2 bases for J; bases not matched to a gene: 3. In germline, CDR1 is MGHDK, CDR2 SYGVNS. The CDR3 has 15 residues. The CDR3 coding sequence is TGTGCCAGCAGTGCACGGACAGGGGCTGGAAACACCATATATTTT. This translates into CASSARTGAGNTIYF.